Listed below are T cell receptor beta chains from one sample, sequenced in a study of blood T cell repertoires in COVID-19. Measured with immunoSEQ multiplex PCR; TCRdb has only the in-frame clones, and not every one. This table holds some 75,000 clones, more than 85% found once. The sequencing sample was made of peripheral blood. The receptors originated from a man aged 55-75 years with acute or convalescent COVID-19. CDR3s include the opening cysteine and the closing phenylalanine or tryptophan. Fields, in order: clone size, J gene, V gene, CDR3 protein. Clone size is given for some rows only: seen once, a few or many times, or a class if the clone is expanded.

>few|TRBJ1-5|TRBV19
CASSAEDRANQPQHF
>-|TRBJ2-6|TRBV12-5
CASGLGTGSSGANVLTF
>-|TRBJ1-6|TRBV5-1
CASSSSSSYNSPLHF
>-|TRBJ2-3|TRBV27
CASSLWTGSTDTQYF
>-|TRBJ1-2|TRBV30
CAWSVTTVGVSYTF
>-|TRBJ1-5|TRBV28
CASSLPQGGTEPQHF
>-|TRBJ1-1|TRBV27
CASSGQLNTEAFF
>-|TRBJ1-1|TRBV4-1
CASSQEAQLNTEAFF
>-|TRBJ2-7|TRBV5-4
CASSLTGSSYEQYF
>-|TRBJ2-3|TRBV7-9
CASSLLTGGTDTQYF
>-|TRBJ2-5|TRBV5-5
CASSPGRRQQETQYF
>-|TRBJ2-7|TRBV20-1
CSANRGYEQYF
>once|TRBJ2-3|TRBV10-2
CASRELAGTDTQYF
>-|TRBJ2-5|TRBV25-1
CASSAPPAGETQYF
>-|TRBJ2-2|TRBV19
CASWDRGAGELFF
>-|TRBJ2-2|TRBV14
CASSQDVKWDRGNTGELFF
>-|TRBJ2-1|TRBV5-1
CASSSGLGTNEQFF
>once|TRBJ2-3|TRBV7-6
CASSLAVSGGPATQYF
>-|TRBJ2-3|TRBV6-5
CASSYSWTRSHAQYF
>few|TRBJ1-3|TRBV12-5
CASGLALVQGGPGNTIYF
>-|TRBJ1-4|TRBV5-1
CASSIGDTSGEKLFF
>once|TRBJ1-5|TRBV5-1
CASSLEGSGQPQHF
>few|TRBJ1-4|TRBV13
CASSPPLTGQNEKLFF
>-|TRBJ1-5|TRBV30
CAWSVRRGGLNQPQHF
>-|TRBJ1-1|TRBV19
CASNDRVNTEAFF
>-|TRBJ1-2|TRBV7-2
CASSPRDRGFGYTF
>-|TRBJ2-7|TRBV28
CASSLYQGSTSYEQYF
>-|TRBJ1-1|TRBV6-5
CASSPAGANTEAFF
>-|TRBJ2-5|TRBV10-3
CAISSRGLAGQETQYF
>-|TRBJ1-6|TRBV7-2
CASSPTRGPPLHF
>once|TRBJ2-1|TRBV19
CASSNLAGDNEQFF
>-|TRBJ2-1|TRBV6-1
CASSGGLAGGIMTHNEQFF
>-|TRBJ1-2|TRBV4-1
CASSQDIASDYGYTF
>-|TRBJ1-1|TRBV6-5
CASGGGLNTEAFF
>-|TRBJ2-5|TRBV11-2
CASSRDWASGAQETQYF
>-|TRBJ2-3|TRBV7-9
CASTPPTSPDTQYF
>-|TRBJ2-2|TRBV6-5
CASSSNHLRGTGELFF
>-|TRBJ2-3|TRBV19
CASSTTGLEDTQYF